These 13 T cell receptor beta chains were sequenced from one sample in a study of tumor and adjacent non-tumor tissue in lung cancer. RNA was extracted from bulk tissue without any cell sorting. TCRbeta libraries were built with three rounds of nested PCR, modified from ARM-PCR. TCRdb reprocessed the multiplex PCR reads via MiXCR and lists one record per CDR3 protein. Here the sample spans about 110,000 distinct CDR3 sequences, roughly 77% being singletons. Material: lung tumor tissue. The origin of the receptors is a woman in her sixties with non-small cell lung cancer.

CDR3 sequence: CASNSGTGVIGYTF. DNA of the CDR3: TGTGCCAGTAATTCCGGGACAGGGGTTATTGGCTACACCTTC. V is TRBV19 and J is TRBJ1-2; 10 positions match TRBD1. This CDR3 region has 14 residues. The V segment lost 7 bases and the J segment 7 bases; nucleotides outside the gene matches: 9. Germline CDR1 is LNHDA and CDR2 is SQIVND (reference sequence).

As regards this clonotype: An end of the junction differs from the germline gene, which may be a read error. The V gene is TRBV4-3, the J gene TRBJ1-6; 10 bases are a match to TRBD1. CDR3 length: 15 residues. Germline V CDR1 and CDR2: LGHNA, YSLEER. This CDR3 is CASSPGDRGHSPHHF. The CDR3 bases are TGCGCCAGCAGTCCCGGGGACAGGGGACATTCACCCCACCACTTT.

The gene calls are TRBV20-1 and TRBJ2-3; 7 positions match TRBD2. The CDR3 has 13 amino acids. J lost 5 bases, V lost 7 bases, and 9 bases had no gene match. CDR1 DFQATT and CDR2 SNEGSKA come from the germline V gene (reference sequence). The CDR3 sequence: CSVSASGIDTQYF. DNA of the CDR3: TGCAGTGTTAGTGCTAGCGGTATAGATACGCAGTATTTT.

The CDR3 bases are TGTGCCAGCAGCTTACAGGGGGTAGGGGGCACTGAAGCTTTCTTT. As protein: CASSLQGVGGTEAFF. J is TRBJ1-1 and V is TRBV7-2; 7 bases agree with TRBD1. V was clipped by 2 bases and J by 4 bases; unmatched bases: 7. The CDR3 loop spans 15 amino acids. CDR1 and CDR2 from the germline V gene are SGHTA and FQGNSA. Full variable domain (missing parts from reference TRBV7-2 and TRBJ1-1): GAGVSQSPSNKVTEKGKDVELRCDPISGHTALYWYRQSLGQGLEFLIYFQGNSAPDKSGLPSDRFSAERTGGSVSTLTIQRTQQEDSAVYLCASSLQGVGGTEAFFGQGTRLTVV.

This clonotype has ten or more counts. V usage is TRBV5-4 and J usage is TRBJ2-1; D is uncertain. Looked up from germline, CDR1 is SGHNT and CDR2 is YYREEE (reference sequence). The germline V and J ends were trimmed by 4 bases and 1 base, with 9 bases remaining between them. This CDR3 is built from 14 residues. CDR3 nucleotides: TGTGCCAGCAGCCCTCTACCTTCCTACAATGAGCAGTTCTTC. It specifies CASSPLPSYNEQFF.

This clonotype was seen just once. This chain links TRBV7-3 with TRBJ1-6; 8 nucleotides align to TRBD1. The CDR3 length is 15 residues. After removal of 3 bases from V and 5 bases from J, the junction contained 3 bases not matched to a gene. CDR1 is SGHTA, CDR2 FQGTGA, per germline. The CDR3, as DNA: TGTGCCAGCAGCTTCACAGGGGGGAATAATTCACCCCTCCACTTT. Translation: CASSFTGGNNSPLHF.

This clonotype was picked up many times. The chain joins TRBV4-1 to TRBJ1-2; TRBD1 is a possible D gene (5 bases). This CDR3 region has 15 residues. Germline V gives CDR1 MGHRA, CDR2 YSYEKL. Trimming left V 0 bases short and J 8 bases short, with 16 bases between. CDR3 residues: CASSQEESGNRGYTF. In DNA, the CDR3 is TGCGCCAGCAGCCAAGAGGAGTCAGGGAACAGGGGCTACACCTTC.

This clonotype was counted only a few times. With a much larger clone just one base away, this may be a read error. The rearrangement joins TRBV6-2 or TRBV6-3 to TRBJ1-6; D unclear. There are 15 residues in the CDR3. The germline CDR1 and CDR2 sequences are MNHEY and SVGEGT. The DNA for the CDR3 is TGTGCCAGCAGTTGGTCCGCCTGGGGAAATTCACCCCCCCACTTT. It specifies CASSWSAWGNSPPHF.

Remarks on this clonotype: In this CDR3 the conserved last residue, phenylalanine or tryptophan, is missing, so a read error is likely. Because the CDR3's place on the DNA is in doubt, the DNA is left out and the CDR3 is given as listed by TCRdb. The chain joins TRBV6-2 or TRBV6-3 to TRBJ2-1. The germline V gene has CDR1 MNHEY and CDR2 SVGEGT. The CDR3 comprises 13 residues, both ends counted. CDR3 sequence reads: CASSSVENNEQFL.

This chain uses TRBV4-3 with TRBJ1-2; no clear D gene. V was shortened by 2 bases and J by 13 bases, with 23 bases between the two germline ends. Germline-derived CDR1 and CDR2 are LGHNA and YSLEER. The CDR3 covers 15 residues. CDR3 nucleotides: TGCGCCAGCAGCCAACCGGACGTGCCATCGCATGACTGCACCTTC. Amino acids: CASSQPDVPSHDCTF.

Concerning this clonotype itself: Germline is not matched at one junction end, which may reflect a read error. The J gene is TRBJ2-7, the V gene TRBV11-2; TRBD1 or TRBD2 may be the D gene (5 bases each). The CDR3 spans 14 residues. CDR1 and CDR2 from the germline V gene are SGHAT and FQNNGV. The CDR3 sequence: CASSWDRRGCEQYF. The CDR3 DNA is TGTGCCAGCAGTTGGGACCGCAGAGGATGCGAGCAGTACTTT.

This clonotype has only a few counts. The chain links TRBV7-8 to TRBJ2-3; maybe TRBD2 (5 bases). The germline gives CDR1 SGHVS, CDR2 FQNEAQ. The CDR3 totals 15 residues. The V end was cut by 7 bases, the J end by 5 bases, with 19 bases between. The CDR3 coding sequence is TGTGCCAGCATCAATCTGACAAGACGGGGAGATACGCAGTATTTT. It specifies CASINLTRRGDTQYF.

As concerns this clonotype: The CDR3 end shows no conserved phenylalanine or tryptophan, and so a read error is likely. The CDR3 DNA is TGCGCCAACAGCCAAGTGGGGGGGGTCACAGAAACGCAGTATGTT. It encodes CANSQVGGVTETQYV. The rearrangement uses TRBV4-3 and TRBJ2-3; TRBD2 agrees at 7 bases. CDR1 is LGHNA and CDR2 is YSLEER in the germline V gene. The CDR3 runs to 15 residues.